This T cell receptor (beta chain) derives from a study of T cell responses to AZD1222 COVID-19 vaccine. Study outcomes and limitations: Increased Spike-specific TCR breadth and depth were observed after two AZD1222 doses.

As regards this clone: What it recognizes is unknown.

Sequencing was performed with immunoSEQ multiplex PCR; in TCRdb, only in-frame clones are kept and a portion is missing. The sample consists of some 170,000 clones, roughly nine tenths of them appearing once. Second-dose intervals near 4 or 12 weeks were combined. The receptor was isolated from an adult who received the AZD1222 COVID-19 vaccine. The sequenced sample was peripheral blood, obtained 28 days after the second AZD1222 dose.

The CDR3 loop is CASSPRANTGELFF. The CDR3, as DNA: TGTGCCAGCTCACCACGCGCGAACACCGGGGAGCTGTTTTTT. The gene calls are TRBV18 and TRBJ2-2; D unresolved. Germline V lookup: CDR1 KGHSH, CDR2 LQKENI. V lost 1 base to trimming and J lost 0 bases, with 3 bases between them. The CDR3 totals 14 residues.